One and the same sample provided the 26 T cell receptor beta chains below, sequenced in a study of graft-versus-host responses after intestinal transplantation. Antigens of these TCRs are unknown. Profiling relied on immunoSEQ multiplex PCR, and the TCRdb table lists in-frame clones only, not all of them. The data contain some 120,000 clones, over 85% of them seen just once; the ten biggest clones take up roughly 0.15%. The specimen comprised unstimulated CD4+ T cells sorted from spleen or lymph node cells, sampled before intestinal transplant. Receptors originate from a human donor who received an intestinal transplant.

CDR3: CASSLIEEGTQETQYF. The CDR3 DNA reads TGCGCCAGCAGCTTGATTGAAGAAGGGACTCAGGAGACCCAGTACTTC. This chain connects TRBV5-1 to TRBJ2-5; weak D call: TRBD2 (6 bases). The CDR3 runs to 16 residues. Germline values: CDR1 SGHRS, CDR2 YFSETQ. V was shortened by 1 base and J by 5 bases, with 18 bases between the two germline ends.

The gene calls are TRBV4-1 and TRBJ2-3; D gene uncertain. The CDR3 is 15 residues long. Trimming stripped 1 base from V and 4 bases from J, with 12 bases between. CDR1 is MGHRA, CDR2 YSYEKL, per germline. The CDR3 sequence: CASSQVGVSPDTQYF. DNA for the CDR3: TGCGCCAGCAGCCAAGTTGGGGTATCACCAGATACGCAGTATTTT.

The chain is built from TRBV19 and TRBJ2-1; D is unclear. V lost 4 bases to trimming and J lost 1 base, with 5 bases between them. CDR3 size: 13 residues. The germline V gene encodes CDR1 LNHDA and CDR2 SQIVND (reference sequence). CDR3 sequence reads: CASSTRSYNEQFF. The DNA of the CDR3 is TGTGCCAGTAGTACTAGGTCCTACAATGAGCAGTTCTTC.

V usage is TRBV21-1 and J usage is TRBJ1-2; the table's D call, TRBD1, has no DNA check behind it. TRBV21-1 is described as a pseudogene. CDR3 length equals 17 residues. CDR3 protein: CASSSPNRGQGPLSYTF. In nucleotides, the CDR3 is TGTGCCAGCAGCTCCCCGAATCGAGGACAGGGCCCTTTAAGCTACACCTTC.

The genes are TRBV2 and TRBJ1-5; 8 bases line up with TRBD1. The CDR3 is 14 amino acids. V lost 4 bases and J lost 4; bases outside the gene matches: 3. Germline loops: CDR1 SNHLY, CDR2 FYNNEI. In DNA, the CDR3 is TGTGCCAGCAGTGGGACAGGGTTAAATCAGCCCCAGCATTTT. The encoded protein is CASSGTGLNQPQHF.

J is TRBJ2-3 and V is TRBV5-5, with a tentative D call TRBD1 (6 bases). The CDR3 runs 16 residues. The germline gives CDR1 SGHKS, CDR2 YYEKEE (reference sequence). Deletions cut 3 bases from V and 7 bases from J, with 21 bases between. The CDR3 DNA follows: TGTGCCAGCAGCTCCTCCAGGGGAGCCAAAAGGAATACGCAGTATTTT. Its protein product is CASSSSRGAKRNTQYF.

J is TRBJ2-3 and V is TRBV5-1; no definite D call. CDR1 is SGHRS and CDR2 is YFSETQ in the germline V gene. The CDR3 extends over 15 amino acids. V was cut by 4 bases and J by 3 bases, with 15 bases left in between. In DNA, the CDR3 is TGCGCCAGCAGCGCGCGGCGTGCAAGTACAGATACGCAGTATTTT. Translating gives CASSARRASTDTQYF.

The CDR3 DNA reads as TGTGCCAGCAGCTTAGTGCGGGGTATCGATCACACTGAAGCTTTCTTT. Translation: CASSLVRGIDHTEAFF. The rearrangement uses TRBV7-8 and TRBJ1-1; D is ambiguous. The CDR3 covers 16 residues. Trimming shortened V by 1 base and J by 3 bases, and 15 bases separated the two germline ends. Germline V lookup: CDR1 SGHVS, CDR2 FQNEAQ. Supplemented by reference TRBV7-8 and TRBJ1-1, the full variable domain reads GAGVSQSPRYKVAKRGQDVALRCDPISGHVSLFWYQQALGQGPEFLTYFQNEAQLDKSGLPSDRFFAERPEGSVSTLKIQRTQQEDSAVYLCASSLVRGIDHTEAFFGQGTRLTVV.

The V and J genes are TRBV5-6 and TRBJ2-7, with 9 bases matching TRBD1. Germline-derived CDR1 and CDR2 are SGHDT and YYEEEE. The CDR3 covers 14 residues. V lost 0 bases and J lost 2; bases outside the gene matches: 0. The CDR3 DNA follows: TGTGCCAGCAGCTTGGGGGACAGGGCCTACGAGCAGTACTTC. Residues: CASSLGDRAYEQYF.

V is TRBV4-2 and J is TRBJ1-6, with 9 bases identical to TRBD1. The CDR3 extends over 17 amino acids. Germline assignment: CDR1 LGHNA and CDR2 YNFKEQ. Trimming at V came to 3 bases and at J to 2 bases, leaving 5 bases not matched to a gene. In DNA, the CDR3 is TGTGCCAGCAGCCAGCCCGGACAGGGGCCCTATAATTCACCCCTCCACTTT. Its translation: CASSQPGQGPYNSPLHF.

The CDR3: CASSEQAATFF. In nucleotides, the CDR3 is TGTGCCAGCAGTGAACAGGCTGCGACGTTTTTT. The chain couples TRBV2 to TRBJ1-4; D remains ambiguous. Germline loops: CDR1 SNHLY, CDR2 FYNNEI. This CDR3 has 11 amino acids. V shed 2 bases and J shed 16 bases, with 11 bases lying between them.

The CDR3 is CASGGGGRILTQHF. The CDR3 nucleotides read TGTGCCAGCGGGGGGGGAGGACGGATTTTGACCCAGCATTTT. The chain joins TRBV6-1 to TRBJ1-5; possibly TRBD1 for D (5 bases). The ends were cut back, 8 bases at V and 11 bases at J, with 22 bases in the middle. Germline CDR1 and CDR2: MNHNS and SASEGT. This CDR3 contains 14 residues.

The chain joins TRBV5-4 to TRBJ1-2; 11 nucleotides line up with TRBD1. Germline V gene lookup returns CDR1 SGHNT and CDR2 YYREEE (reference sequence). J gave up 2 bases and V 4 bases, and 4 bases lay outside the gene matches. The CDR3 runs 15 residues. CDR3 region: CASSGGTGGNYGYTF. The DNA of the CDR3 is TGTGCCAGCAGCGGGGGGACAGGGGGGAACTATGGCTACACCTTC.

CDR3 coding DNA: TGTGCCAGCAGCTTGGATCGGGGGGGGTGGGATACGCAGTATTTT. This codes for CASSLDRGGWDTQYF. The chain recombines TRBV5-6 with TRBJ2-3; 8 bases are a match to TRBD2. CDR1 and CDR2 (germline): SGHDT, YYEEEE. With 0 bases clipped from V and 6 bases from J, the junction kept 6 bases outside the gene matches. The CDR3 is made up of 15 amino acids.

The V gene is TRBV4-1, the J gene TRBJ1-2; no clear D gene. This CDR3 contains 16 residues. CDR1 is MGHRA, CDR2 YSYEKL, per germline. The V and J ends lost 0 bases and 4 bases respectively, with 15 bases between them. CDR3 residues: CASSQEGWHATYGYTF. The CDR3 DNA follows: TGCGCCAGCAGCCAAGAGGGCTGGCACGCGACCTATGGCTACACCTTC.

In this sample, this clone turned up once. The V and J genes are TRBV5-1 and TRBJ1-1; D gene uncertain. Germline lookup yields CDR1 SGHRS and CDR2 YFSETQ. The ends were cut back, 4 bases at V and 1 base at J, with 2 bases in the middle. This CDR3 contains 11 residues. The CDR3 spells CASSKNTEAFF. In DNA form, the CDR3 reads TGCGCCAGCAGCAAGAACACTGAAGCTTTCTTT.

The chain links TRBV10-3 to TRBJ2-3; 9 bases are shared with TRBD2. Germline V gene data show CDR1 as ENHRY and CDR2 as SYGVKD. This CDR3 region has 16 residues. J was trimmed by 2 bases and V by 4 bases; bases with no gene match: 7. CDR3 loop: CAISAPSGAYTDTQYF. DNA for the CDR3: TGTGCCATCAGTGCGCCTAGCGGGGCATACACAGATACGCAGTATTTT.

The chain has TRBV7-9 and TRBJ2-1; 12 nucleotides match TRBD2. V gave up 6 bases and J gave up 4 bases; unmatched junction bases: 7. Germline V gives CDR1 SEHNR, CDR2 FQNEAQ (reference sequence). The CDR3 consists of 16 residues. This CDR3 reads CASRKGTSGGYNEQFF. The DNA for the CDR3 is TGTGCCAGCAGAAAGGGAACTAGCGGGGGGTACAATGAGCAGTTCTTC.

The chain uses TRBV9 and TRBJ1-1; D gene uncertain. With 0 bases removed from V and 7 bases from J, the gap between germline ends came to 10 bases. The CDR3 is 13 residues long. In germline, CDR1 is SGDLS, CDR2 YYNGEE. DNA for the CDR3: TGTGCCAGCAGCGTAGGGGTTGTCGGTGAAGCTTTCTTT. Translating it yields CASSVGVVGEAFF.

The gene calls are TRBV5-4 and TRBJ2-3; 9 bases map to TRBD2. Losses at the gene ends were 1 base for V and 4 bases for J; bases not matched to a gene: 7. CDR3 size: 16 residues. Germline-derived CDR1 and CDR2 are SGHNT and YYREEE (reference sequence). The CDR3: CASSLFSGGRADTQYF. Here the CDR3 DNA reads TGTGCCAGCAGCTTGTTCAGCGGGGGGCGCGCAGATACGCAGTATTTT.

J is TRBJ2-1 and V is TRBV6-1, with a weak D call TRBD2 (7 bases). Germline V CDR1 and CDR2: MNHNS, SASEGT. With 4 bases removed from V and 10 bases from J, the gap between germline ends came to 23 bases. CDR3 length equals 16 residues. Here the CDR3 reads CASSALTGGTSGEQFF. CDR3 DNA sequence: TGTGCCAGCAGTGCCCTTACGGGGGGCACGTCGGGGGAGCAGTTCTTC.

The chain uses TRBV6-5 and TRBJ1-2; D gene ambiguous. Germline CDR1 reads MNHEY; CDR2 reads SVGAGI. V lost 0 bases to trimming and J lost 3 bases, with 8 bases between them. This CDR3 has 14 amino acids. CDR3: CASSYSGPDYGYTF. DNA of the CDR3: TGTGCCAGCAGTTACTCCGGGCCCGACTATGGCTACACCTTC.

The rearrangement joins TRBV7-9 to TRBJ1-4; the D is unclear. V lost 5 bases and J lost 7, with 14 bases in between. CDR3 length equals 14 residues. The germline gives CDR1 SEHNR, CDR2 FQNEAQ (reference sequence). CDR3 sequence (DNA): TGTGCCAGCAGCCCTACTAGCAGCGGTGAAAAACTGTTTTTT. Protein: CASSPTSSGEKLFF.

The rearrangement links TRBV6-6 to TRBJ2-2; D gene unclear. Germline V gene lookup returns CDR1 MNHNY and CDR2 SVGAGI (reference sequence). The CDR3 is made up of 11 amino acids. V shed 6 bases and J shed 6 bases, with 5 bases lying between them. CDR3 in DNA: TGTGCCAGCAGATGGTCCGGGGAGCTGTTTTTT. Translated, it gives CASRWSGELFF.

This clone appeared a few times. At one end, the junction sequence differs from germline, possibly due to a read error. V gene TRBV19 combines with J gene TRBJ2-7; 7 positions match TRBD1. The CDR3 covers 12 residues. Germline V CDR1 and CDR2: LNHDA, SQIVND (reference sequence). The CDR3 spells CASRGQAYEQYF. DNA of the CDR3: TGTGCCAGCCGAGGACAGGCCTATGAGCAGTACTTC.

The V gene is TRBV11-3, the J gene TRBJ2-5, with D possibly matching TRBD1 (5 bases). Germline CDR1 SGHNT, CDR2 YENEEA. CDR3 length: 14 residues. The V end lost 5 bases, the J end lost 3 bases, and 13 bases lay between the germline ends. The CDR3 sequence is CASSHSTAEETQYF. In DNA, the CDR3 is TGTGCCAGCAGCCATTCGACAGCCGAAGAGACCCAGTACTTC.